Below are 24 T cell receptor beta chains sequenced from a single sample in a study of cytomegalovirus exposure and HLA in healthy donors. Researchers ran the PCR with 60 Vbeta and 13 Jbeta primers. Sequencing used immunoSEQ multiplex PCR; TCRdb keeps in-frame clones, though not all of them. The sample has 250,000 to 350,000 clones, roughly 88% seen once; the top ten hold around 4%. Sequenced material: PBMCs. Every receptor here comes from a man aged 40-55 years in good health and CMV-seropositive.

CDR3 region: CASSLRGANYEQYF. DNA of the CDR3: TGTGCCAGCAGCTTACGGGGGGCAAACTACGAGCAGTACTTC. The chain carries TRBV7-3 and TRBJ2-7, with D possibly being TRBD2 (7 bases). Germline CDR1 reads SGHTA; CDR2 reads FQGTGA. The V end lost 2 bases, the J end lost 3 bases, and 11 bases lay between the germline ends. The CDR3 runs to 14 residues.

This clone has just one count. Other DNA sequences from this sample encode an identical CDR3 as well. This rearrangement joins TRBV27 to TRBJ1-2, with a possible D match to TRBD1 (5 bases). This CDR3 region has 14 residues. Trimming pared 5 bases from V and 0 bases from J, leaving 10 bases between. CDR1 MNHEY and CDR2 SMNVEV come from the germline V gene (reference sequence). Here the CDR3 DNA reads TGTGCCAGCAGTCCTCTGACAGCTAACTATGGCTACACCTTC. Its translation: CASSPLTANYGYTF.

The chain links TRBV2 to TRBJ1-4; TRBD1 agrees at 9 bases. Trimming removed 7 bases from V and 6 bases from J; junction bases left unmatched: 9. CDR1 is SNHLY and CDR2 is FYNNEI in the germline V gene. The CDR3 extends over 15 amino acids. The CDR3: CASTTDRGFYEKLFF. Here the CDR3 DNA reads TGTGCCAGCACTACGGACAGGGGTTTTTATGAAAAACTGTTTTTT. The variable domain in full, with the rest retrieved from reference TRBV2 and TRBJ1-4, is EPEVTQTPSHQVTQMGQEVILRCVPISNHLYFYWYRQILGQKVEFLVSFYNNEISEKSEIFDDQFSVERPDGSNFTLKIRSTKLEDSAMYFCASTTDRGFYEKLFFGSGTQLSVL.

Only one count was recorded for this clone. Here the CDR3 reads CASSGQGYGYTF. DNA for the CDR3: TGCGCCAGCAGTGGACAGGGGTATGGCTACACCTTC. This chain uses TRBV10-2 with TRBJ1-2; 8 positions agree with TRBD1. Germline values: CDR1 WSHSY, CDR2 SAAADI. The CDR3 runs to 12 residues. Unmatched junction bases numbered 0, after V lost 4 bases and J lost 5 bases.

The chain links TRBV6-5 to TRBJ2-7; tentative D call: TRBD1 (6 bases). V shed 5 bases and J shed 4 bases, with 9 bases lying between them. CDR1 is MNHEY, CDR2 SVGAGI, per germline. This CDR3 comprises 12 residues. CDR3 region: CASSQQGYEQYF. In nucleotides, the CDR3 is TGTGCCAGCAGTCAACAGGGTTACGAGCAGTACTTC.

The V and J genes are TRBV29-1 and TRBJ2-2; 8 nucleotides match TRBD1. V was clipped by 7 bases and J by 4 bases; unmatched bases: 5. CDR3 length: 13 residues. CDR1 and CDR2 (germline): SQVTM, ANQGSEA. The chain's CDR3 is CSAKQGVTGELFF. The CDR3 DNA follows: TGCAGCGCTAAACAGGGGGTCACCGGGGAGCTGTTTTTT.

The chain is built from TRBV5-4 and TRBJ2-7; 9 bases fit TRBD1. There are 17 residues in the CDR3. J lost 0 bases, V lost 0 bases, and 7 bases had no gene match. Germline V gene lookup returns CDR1 SGHNT and CDR2 YYREEE (reference sequence). Written as DNA, the CDR3 is TGTGCCAGCAGCTTGGGGGGCGCGACAGGGGGCTCCTACGAGCAGTACTTC. Translated, it gives CASSLGGATGGSYEQYF. The variable domain in full, with the rest retrieved from reference TRBV5-4 and TRBJ2-7, is ETGVTQSPTHLIKTRGQQVTLRCSSQSGHNTVSWYQQALGQGPQFIFQYYREEENGRGNFPPRFSGLQFPNYSSELNVNALELDDSALYLCASSLGGATGGSYEQYFGPGTRLTVT.

This clone was observed a few times. The chain links TRBV6-6 to TRBJ2-7, with a possible D match to TRBD1 (6 bases). Trimming left V 5 bases short and J 7 bases short, with 18 bases between. Germline V CDR1 and CDR2: MNHNY, SVGAGI (reference sequence). The CDR3 sequence is 14 residues long. The CDR3 bases are TGTGCCAGCAGTCCCGGACAGTCCCCGGGAGAGCAGTACTTC. Translating gives CASSPGQSPGEQYF.

The chain employs TRBV5-1 and TRBJ2-1; TRBD2 matches at 8 bases. The V and J ends lost 4 bases and 10 bases, in that order; junction bases with no gene match: 16. The CDR3 length is 16 residues. Looked up from germline, CDR1 is SGHRS and CDR2 is YFSETQ. CDR3 sequence: CASSPKGAGGGGEQFF. The DNA of the CDR3 is TGCGCCAGCAGCCCCAAAGGTGCGGGAGGAGGGGGAGAGCAGTTCTTC.

This sequence joins TRBV9 and TRBJ2-7; 12 bases line up with TRBD2. Germline V CDR1 and CDR2: SGDLS, YYNGEE. After removal of 4 bases from V and 2 bases from J, the junction contained 13 bases not matched to a gene. CDR3 length: 18 amino acids. CDR3 nucleotide sequence: TGTGCCAGCAGCCCCGGCGCTAGCGGGAGGGCCTTTGCCTACGAGCAGTACTTC. Amino acid sequence: CASSPGASGRAFAYEQYF.

The rearrangement joins TRBV7-8 to TRBJ2-7; D not resolved. The ends were cut back, 5 bases at V and 2 bases at J, with 16 bases in the middle. Germline CDR1 SGHVS, CDR2 FQNEAQ. This CDR3 comprises 15 residues. The CDR3 DNA reads as TGTGCCAGCAGCCCAAGGAGCGCTAAGACCTACGAGCAGTACTTC. It yields the protein CASSPRSAKTYEQYF.

This clone turned up a few times. This chain connects TRBV10-2 to TRBJ2-7, with unresolved D. Germline V gene data show CDR1 as WSHSY and CDR2 as SAAADI. V lost 1 base and J 1 base, leaving 5 bases between the germline ends. The CDR3 spans 13 residues. CDR3 region: CASSELQSYEQYF. The CDR3 region has the DNA TGCGCCAGCAGTGAGTTACAGTCCTACGAGCAGTACTTC.

The chain combines TRBV5-1 with TRBJ2-2; D is uncertain. Trimming removed 0 bases from V and 2 bases from J, with 11 bases in between. Germline loops: CDR1 SGHRS, CDR2 YFSETQ. The CDR3 extends over 16 amino acids. This chain's CDR3 is CASSLATYSNTGELFF. The CDR3 nucleotides read TGCGCCAGCAGCTTGGCCACGTACAGTAACACCGGGGAGCTGTTTTTT.

V gene TRBV19 combines with J gene TRBJ1-4, with 8 bases identical to TRBD1. V lost 4 bases to trimming and J lost 6 bases; unmatched junction nucleotides: 22. The germline gives CDR1 LNHDA, CDR2 SQIVND (reference sequence). This CDR3 comprises 20 residues. The CDR3 region is CASSSLWTGSAGLGDEKLFF. The CDR3, as DNA: TGTGCCAGTAGTAGCCTCTGGACAGGGAGTGCCGGACTGGGGGATGAAAAACTGTTTTTT.

The chain joins TRBV27 to TRBJ2-1; D is possibly TRBD2 (5 bases). V shed 6 bases and J shed 0 bases, with 12 bases lying between them. The CDR3 length is 15 residues. CDR1 is MNHEY, CDR2 SMNVEV, per germline (reference sequence). The CDR3 sequence is CASSRRAGSYNEQFF. The CDR3 DNA reads as TGTGCCAGCAGCAGGCGGGCAGGCTCCTACAATGAGCAGTTCTTC.

V gene TRBV7-9 combines with J gene TRBJ1-2; 7 bases fit TRBD1. The length of the CDR3 is 16 residues. The ends lost 4 bases at V and 8 bases at J; junction bases unmatched: 16. Germline loops: CDR1 SEHNR, CDR2 FQNEAQ (reference sequence). The CDR3 nucleotides read TGTGCCAGCAGCTCGAGGTTGACAGGGAAGGTGCTAGGCTACACCTTC. It codes for CASSSRLTGKVLGYTF.

This CDR3 reads CASSIRLGGPDTQYF. In DNA, the CDR3 is TGTGCCAGTAGTATAAGGCTAGGAGGCCCAGATACGCAGTATTTT. The chain combines TRBV19 with TRBJ2-3; D may be TRBD2 (5 bases). The CDR3 runs 15 residues. V lost 2 bases and J lost 4, with 13 bases in between. Germline CDR1 and CDR2: LNHDA and SQIVND (reference sequence).

The chain combines TRBV4-3 with TRBJ2-3; 10 positions match TRBD2. This CDR3 region has 19 residues. Germline V gene lookup returns CDR1 LGHNA and CDR2 YSLEER. Losses at the gene ends were 2 bases for V and 3 bases for J; bases not matched to a gene: 14. The CDR3 DNA reads TGCGCCAGCAGCCAAAGGGGGGTGAGGGCTAGCGGGAGAACAGATACGCAGTATTTT. Translated: CASSQRGVRASGRTDTQYF.

The CDR3 protein is CAWSKGGGVTEAFF. The CDR3 DNA is TGTGCCTGGAGTAAGGGAGGGGGGGTCACTGAAGCTTTCTTT. This chain links TRBV30 with TRBJ1-1, with D maybe TRBD1 (6 bases). There are 14 residues in the CDR3. The V end lost 2 bases, the J end lost 4 bases, and 14 bases lay between the germline ends. CDR1 and CDR2 from the germline V gene are GTSNPN and SVGIG (reference sequence).

The rearrangement joins TRBV5-4 to TRBJ2-7; D unresolved. CDR1 and CDR2 from the germline V gene are SGHNT and YYREEE (reference sequence). Between the trimmed V and J ends, which lost 0 bases and 5 bases, there was a span of 9 bases. This CDR3 contains 13 residues. CDR3 bases: TGTGCCAGCAGCTTGGCCCCGTCCCACGAGCAGTACTTC. It encodes CASSLAPSHEQYF.

V gene TRBV9 combines with J gene TRBJ2-1, with 7 bases aligning to TRBD2. There are 15 residues in the CDR3. CDR1 is SGDLS and CDR2 is YYNGEE in the germline V gene. Losses at the gene ends were 0 bases for V and 7 bases for J; bases not matched to a gene: 7. This CDR3 is CASSVAGGRGNEQFF. The CDR3 DNA reads as TGTGCCAGCAGCGTAGCGGGAGGAAGGGGAAATGAGCAGTTCTTC.

This clone was counted a single time. The chain carries TRBV19 and TRBJ2-5; 12 bases align to TRBD1. The CDR3 is 13 residues long. Per the germline V gene, CDR1 is LNHDA and CDR2 is SQIVND (reference sequence). V lost 6 bases to trimming and J lost 11 bases; unmatched junction nucleotides: 7. CDR3 nucleotides: TGTGCCAGTAGGGGACAGGGGGCATTGGAGCAGTACTTC. Amino acid sequence: CASRGQGALEQYF.

The chain recombines TRBV4-1 with TRBJ2-7, with 7 nucleotides matching TRBD2. The J segment lost 3 bases and the V segment lost 1 base, leaving 9 bases of the junction unmatched. CDR1 and CDR2 from the germline V gene are MGHRA and YSYEKL. This CDR3 comprises 16 residues. CDR3 in DNA: TGCGCCAGCAGCCAAGTTCCGCTAGCGGCAAGCTACGAGCAGTACTTC. This encodes CASSQVPLAASYEQYF.

The gene calls are TRBV18 and TRBJ1-2; D uncertain. V was cut by 0 bases and J by 3 bases, with 11 bases left in between. CDR1 and CDR2 (germline): KGHSH, LQKENI. This CDR3 has 15 amino acids. CDR3 nucleotide sequence: TGTGCCAGCTCACCACCGCAGAGGCCCTACTATGGCTACACCTTC. This encodes CASSPPQRPYYGYTF.